The sample holds one count of the clone carrying this T cell receptor beta chain. The sample belongs to a study of blood T cell repertoires in COVID-19. About the research overall: Sites across the United States, Italy and Spain contributed samples from acute and convalescent COVID-19. PBMCs, B-cell-depleted T cells, or T cells provided the cDNA or gDNA that made up the material.

The CDR3 has 14 amino acids. Germline assignment: CDR1 MNHEY and CDR2 SVGAGI. The V segment lost 6 bases and the J segment 4 bases; nucleotides outside the gene matches: 9. In the authors' workflow: Estimation of nucleated cell counts was performed using reference gene primer amplification. Clones were read by immunoSEQ multiplex PCR, and TCRdb kept only the in-frame ones, dropping some. V and J calls and clone size are given by that table; D and trimming were obtained from the DNA. In the table there are 25,000 to 30,000 clones, around nine tenths of which are singletons. The chain recombines TRBV6-5 with TRBJ2-7; TRBD1 matches 7 bases. The TCR was taken from a man aged 65-85 years with active COVID-19. The specimen sequenced was peripheral blood. The CDR3 nucleotides read TGTGCCAGCAGGCCGGGACAGACCATATACGAGCAGTACTTC. The encoded protein is CASRPGQTIYEQYF.